The clone carrying this TCR beta chain has more than one count but fewer than ten. The sample originates from a study of blood T cells in healthy people across ages. Next came a second PCR, run for about 7 to 12 cycles, which used a sample-barcoded 5' primer along with a J-beta primer mix. TCRdb reanalysed the 5' RACE reads using MiXCR and keeps one entry per CDR3 protein. Here the sample spans approximately 670,000 distinct CDR3 sequences, less than 45% being singletons. The V segment lost 4 bases and the J segment 0 bases; nucleotides outside the gene matches: 11. There are 17 residues in the CDR3. Germline loops: CDR1 SGHTA, CDR2 FQGNSA.

Material: blood. This receptor was obtained from a man older than 75 in good health. This chain links TRBV7-2 with TRBJ2-5, with 7 bases aligning to TRBD2. The CDR3 region is CASSSSGLGRYQETQYF. For the CDR3, the DNA is TGTGCCAGCAGCTCCTCTGGACTAGGACGATACCAAGAGACCCAGTACTTC.